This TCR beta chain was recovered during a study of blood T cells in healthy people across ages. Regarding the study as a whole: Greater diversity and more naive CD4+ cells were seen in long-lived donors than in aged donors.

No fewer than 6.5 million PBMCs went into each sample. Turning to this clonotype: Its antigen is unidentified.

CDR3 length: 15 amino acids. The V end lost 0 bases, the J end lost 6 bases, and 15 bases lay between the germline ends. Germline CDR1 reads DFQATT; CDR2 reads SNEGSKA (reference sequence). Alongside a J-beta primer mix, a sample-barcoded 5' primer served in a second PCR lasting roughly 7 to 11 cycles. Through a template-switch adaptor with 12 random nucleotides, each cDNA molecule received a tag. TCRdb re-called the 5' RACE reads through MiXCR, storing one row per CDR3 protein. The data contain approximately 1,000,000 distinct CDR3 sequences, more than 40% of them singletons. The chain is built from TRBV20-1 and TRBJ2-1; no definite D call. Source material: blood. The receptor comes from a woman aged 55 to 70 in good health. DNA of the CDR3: TGCAGTGCTAGAGATGAACAGCTTGAGCTCAATGAGCAGTTCTTC. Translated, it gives CSARDEQLELNEQFF.